The 27 T cell receptor beta chains given below trace back to one sample, sequenced in a study of blood T cell repertoires in COVID-19 (dated by TCRdb to 2020 to 2022). The library was built by means of the immunoSEQ multiplex PCR assay. The clones in this table, taken by TCRdb from immuneACCESS, are in-frame only. Not every clone is retained; where verified, under half of the shortfall comes from an unresolved V gene, and the cause of the rest is unknown. The sample has about 380,000 clones on record, roughly 90% of them singletons. The ten largest make up over 1% of the sample. The sequenced sample consisted of peripheral blood. The origin of the receptors is a man in his forties with acute or convalescent COVID-19.

The chain couples TRBV27 to TRBJ2-5; a possible D gene is TRBD2 (5 bases). V was trimmed by 5 bases and J by 2 bases, leaving 15 bases between them. Germline V gene sequence: CDR1 MNHEY, CDR2 SMNVEV (reference sequence). CDR3 length: 15 residues. The CDR3, as DNA: TGTGCCAGCAGTCCCCTCCCTCGGGGTCAAGAGACCCAGTACTTC. Its translation is CASSPLPRGQETQYF.

The chain is built from TRBV5-4 and TRBJ1-2; possibly TRBD1 for D (5 bases). The CDR3 covers 13 residues. Trimming stripped 5 bases from V and 8 bases from J, with 16 bases between. Per the germline V gene, CDR1 is SGHNT and CDR2 is YYREEE (reference sequence). For the CDR3, the DNA is TGTGCCAGCAGTTCCCCTCCGGAGGGGGGCTACACCTTC. The encoded protein is CASSSPPEGGYTF. Drawing the rest from reference TRBV5-4 and TRBJ1-2, the complete variable domain is ETGVTQSPTHLIKTRGQQVTLRCSSQSGHNTVSWYQQALGQGPQFIFQYYREEENGRGNFPPRFSGLQFPNYSSELNVNALELDDSALYLCASSSPPEGGYTFGSGTRLTVV.

This rearrangement joins TRBV5-1 to TRBJ1-2; D unclear. The CDR3 extends over 14 amino acids. Trimming removed 0 bases at V and 0 bases at J, with 6 bases between. Germline CDR1 SGHRS, CDR2 YFSETQ. CDR3: CASSLATANYGYTF. In DNA, the CDR3 is TGCGCCAGCAGCTTGGCTACGGCTAACTATGGCTACACCTTC. The entire variable domain, with the rest obtained from reference TRBV5-1 and TRBJ1-2, is as follows: KAGVTQTPRYLIKTRGQQVTLSCSPISGHRSVSWYQQTPGQGLQFLFEYFSETQRNKGNFPGRFSGRQFSNSRSEMNVSTLELGDSALYLCASSLATANYGYTFGSGTRLTVV.

The V gene is TRBV5-4, the J gene TRBJ2-7, with D tentatively TRBD2 (6 bases). CDR1 and CDR2 from the germline V gene are SGHNT and YYREEE (reference sequence). The V end lost 0 bases, the J end lost 7 bases, and 8 bases lay between the germline ends. CDR3 size: 12 residues. CDR3 DNA sequence: TGTGCCAGCAGCTTGGTGGCGGGGGAGCAGTACTTC. It specifies CASSLVAGEQYF.

This clone was seen a handful of times. The chain is built from TRBV7-8 and TRBJ2-7; 9 nucleotides agree with TRBD1. V was pared by 1 base and J by 5 bases, with 6 bases of the junction left unmatched. The CDR3 length is 15 residues. CDR1 is SGHVS and CDR2 is FQNEAQ in the germline V gene. CDR3 nucleotides: TGTGCCAGCAGCTTAGGGACAGGGGTACCCCACGAGCAGTACTTC. Translated, it gives CASSLGTGVPHEQYF.

V and J are TRBV10-3 and TRBJ2-1; TRBD1 aligns across 7 bases. With 3 bases clipped from V and 12 bases from J, the junction kept 11 bases outside the gene matches. There are 14 residues in the CDR3. CDR1 is ENHRY, CDR2 SYGVKD, per germline. The CDR3: CAISDRDRSGLQFF. CDR3 coding DNA: TGTGCCATCAGTGACCGGGACAGAAGTGGGTTGCAGTTCTTC.

The V gene is TRBV4-1, the J gene TRBJ2-1; the match to TRBD2 covers 14 bases. CDR1 and CDR2 (germline): MGHRA, YSYEKL. The CDR3 covers 16 residues. The ends lost 1 base at V and 8 bases at J; junction bases unmatched: 4. The CDR3 here is CASSQVTGLAGDEQFF. The CDR3 DNA reads TGCGCCAGCAGCCAAGTTACGGGACTAGCGGGAGATGAGCAGTTCTTC.

This clone was detected only once. This rearrangement joins TRBV7-9 to TRBJ2-5; possibly TRBD2 for D (6 bases). Germline CDR1 reads SEHNR; CDR2 reads FQNEAQ (reference sequence). CDR3 length: 14 amino acids. V was shortened by 5 bases and J by 1 base, with 11 bases between the two germline ends. The CDR3 sequence: CASSIRDFQETQYF. The CDR3 DNA follows: TGTGCCAGCAGCATCCGGGACTTCCAAGAGACCCAGTACTTC.

The chain carries TRBV5-5 and TRBJ1-2; D remains unclear. This CDR3 spans 15 amino acids. V lost 2 bases to trimming and J lost 7 bases, with 18 bases between them. Germline lookup yields CDR1 SGHKS and CDR2 YYEKEE (reference sequence). CDR3 protein: CASSFSGEGAIGYTF. CDR3 bases: TGTGCCAGCAGCTTCTCCGGGGAGGGAGCGATTGGCTACACCTTC.

This clone was picked up one time. The CDR3 coding sequence is TGTGCCAGTACCCCCTATCGCGATTTCTATGGCTACACCTTC. It translates to CASTPYRDFYGYTF. The chain combines TRBV19 with TRBJ1-2; unclear D gene. The CDR3 loop spans 14 amino acids. CDR1 and CDR2 (germline): LNHDA, SQIVND (reference sequence). Trimming shortened V by 7 bases and J by 4 bases, and 16 bases separated the two germline ends.

This clone was counted a single time. The chain has TRBV29-1 and TRBJ2-7, with 7 bases identical to TRBD1. CDR3 length equals 14 residues. Germline-derived CDR1 and CDR2 are SQVTM and ANQGSEA. J gave up 1 base and V 1 base, and 4 bases lay outside the gene matches. The CDR3 coding sequence is TGCAGCGTTGAAGCCCACAGGGGTTCCTACGAGCAGTACTTC. It specifies CSVEAHRGSYEQYF.

The V and J genes are TRBV14 and TRBJ2-7, with 11 bases that match TRBD1. This CDR3 is built from 17 residues. Germline CDR1 and CDR2: SGHDN and FVKESK. The J segment lost 5 bases and the V segment lost 6 bases, leaving 15 bases of the junction unmatched. The CDR3 DNA reads as TGTGCCAGCAGTCCGAGCACCGGGACAGGGGGTCGCCACGAGCAGTACTTC. Translating gives CASSPSTGTGGRHEQYF. The whole variable domain, filled in from reference TRBV14 and TRBJ2-7, reads EAGVTQFPSHSVIEKGQTVTLRCDPISGHDNLYWYRRVMGKEIKFLLHFVKESKQDESGMPNNRFLAERTGGTYSTLKVQPAELEDSGVYFCASSPSTGTGGRHEQYFGPGTRLTVT.

This chain joins TRBV14 and TRBJ2-1; D remains ambiguous. CDR1 and CDR2 from the germline V gene are SGHDN and FVKESK. Deletions cut 1 base from V and 4 bases from J, with 5 bases between. The CDR3 sequence is 13 residues long. The CDR3 region is CASSQGAYNEQFF. The CDR3 DNA is TGTGCCAGCAGCCAAGGAGCTTACAATGAGCAGTTCTTC.

The J gene is TRBJ2-7, the V gene TRBV11-2; D gene ambiguous. Germline loops: CDR1 SGHAT, CDR2 FQNNGV. V was shortened by 5 bases and J by 5 bases, with 10 bases between the two germline ends. The CDR3 is made up of 12 amino acids. CDR3: CASSPRRDEQYF. CDR3 DNA: TGTGCCAGCAGCCCTCGACGGGACGAGCAGTACTTC.

The chain uses TRBV12-3 or TRBV12-4 and TRBJ2-1; D is unresolved. V was clipped by 6 bases and J by 6 bases, with 9 bases between them. The CDR3 contains 12 residues. In DNA form, the CDR3 reads TGTGCCAGCAGCCCTACCTTCAATGAGCAGTTCTTC. Protein sequence: CASSPTFNEQFF.

This chain links TRBV29-1 with TRBJ1-2; D not resolved. CDR1 is SQVTM and CDR2 is ANQGSEA in the germline V gene. There are 11 residues in the CDR3. This chain's CDR3 is CSLGVNYGYTF. For the CDR3, the DNA is TGCAGTCTCGGAGTAAACTATGGCTACACCTTC.

V and J are TRBV6-4 and TRBJ2-3, with D perhaps TRBD2 (5 bases). The CDR3 is 16 amino acids. V lost 0 bases and J 1 base, leaving 11 bases between the germline ends. Germline-derived CDR1 and CDR2 are MRHNA and SNTAGT. The CDR3 spells CASSDSADAGTDTQYF. The CDR3 region has the DNA TGTGCCAGCAGTGACTCAGCGGACGCAGGCACAGATACGCAGTATTTT.

With respect to this clone: The junction departs from the called germline gene at one end, perhaps through a read error. The chain employs TRBV14 and TRBJ1-3; D might be TRBD1 (5 bases). The germline gives CDR1 SGHDN, CDR2 FVKESK. The CDR3 totals 14 residues. The CDR3 loop reads CASSPTGSANTIYF. The DNA for the CDR3 is TGTGCCAGCAGCCCTACAGGTTCTGCAAACACCATATATTTT.

This clone is a singleton in its sample. J is TRBJ2-5 and V is TRBV4-2; TRBD1 matches at 8 bases. The CDR3 runs to 15 residues. Trimming removed 3 bases from V and 3 bases from J; junction bases left unmatched: 6. The germline CDR1 and CDR2 sequences are LGHNA and YNFKEQ. The CDR3 here is CASSQIPGQEETQYF. The CDR3 coding sequence is TGTGCCAGCAGCCAGATCCCGGGACAGGAAGAGACCCAGTACTTC.

This sequence joins TRBV11-2 and TRBJ1-3, with 7 positions matching TRBD1. The CDR3 contains 17 residues. Germline V gene sequence: CDR1 SGHAT, CDR2 FQNNGV. V dropped 4 bases and J dropped 1; count of bases not matched to a gene: 10. CDR3 DNA sequence: TGTGCCAGCAGCTCGCGACAGGGTATCCCATCTGGAAACACCATATATTTT. Translation gives CASSSRQGIPSGNTIYF.

This rearrangement joins TRBV6-5 to TRBJ1-1; D is unresolved. Germline CDR1 and CDR2: MNHEY and SVGAGI. The CDR3 consists of 13 residues. The germline V and J ends were trimmed by 5 bases and 2 bases, with 9 bases remaining between them. This chain's CDR3 is CASSLTGNTEAFF. As DNA, the CDR3 is TGTGCCAGCAGTCTGACGGGAAACACTGAAGCTTTCTTT.

This rearrangement joins TRBV19 to TRBJ2-5, with a weak D call TRBD2 (6 bases). V lost 8 bases, J lost 5 bases, and 15 bases lay in between. This CDR3 is 13 amino acids long. Germline values: CDR1 LNHDA, CDR2 SQIVND (reference sequence). For the CDR3, the DNA is TGTGCCAGTCGAGTCGGAGGGCAGGAGACCCAGTACTTC. This gives the protein CASRVGGQETQYF.

The chain uses TRBV27 and TRBJ1-5; no definite D call. From germline, CDR1 is MNHEY and CDR2 SMNVEV (reference sequence). The CDR3 contains 14 residues. V gave up 5 bases and J gave up 0 bases, with 8 bases separating them. The CDR3 region is CASSPFYSNQPQHF. The CDR3 DNA reads as TGTGCCAGCAGTCCCTTTTATAGCAATCAGCCCCAGCATTTT.

The chain has TRBV7-2 and TRBJ2-5, with a possible D match to TRBD2 (6 bases). Germline V gene data show CDR1 as SGHTA and CDR2 as FQGNSA. This CDR3 has 14 residues. Trimming stripped 2 bases from V and 6 bases from J, with 13 bases between. CDR3 sequence (DNA): TGTGCCAGCAGCTTACTGACTGGAGGGCAGACCCAGTACTTC. It encodes CASSLLTGGQTQYF.

The chain combines TRBV5-6 with TRBJ1-5, with 8 bases lining up with TRBD1. This CDR3 has 17 residues. V shed 1 base and J 2 bases; nucleotides not matched to a gene: 8. Per the germline V gene, CDR1 is SGHDT and CDR2 is YYEEEE. The CDR3 loop reads CASSLYRGTIGNQPQHF. The CDR3 DNA reads TGTGCCAGCAGCTTGTACAGGGGGACTATTGGCAATCAGCCCCAGCATTTT.

CDR3 in amino acids: CASSFYEGLDTQYF. CDR3 DNA sequence: TGTGCCAGCAGCTTTTACGAGGGTTTGGATACGCAGTATTTT. The chain employs TRBV11-2 and TRBJ2-3, with D perhaps matching TRBD2 (5 bases). Germline V gives CDR1 SGHAT, CDR2 FQNNGV. CDR3 size: 14 residues. Trimming removed 3 bases from V and 6 bases from J, with 13 bases in between.

J is TRBJ1-4 and V is TRBV30; tentative D call: TRBD1 (6 bases). CDR3 length equals 15 residues. V was pared by 3 bases and J by 6 bases, with 17 bases between. Germline V gene lookup returns CDR1 GTSNPN and CDR2 SVGIG (reference sequence). Here the CDR3 reads CAWSPHVHRDEKLFF. The CDR3 DNA sequence: TGTGCCTGGAGCCCGCACGTACACAGGGATGAAAAACTGTTTTTT.